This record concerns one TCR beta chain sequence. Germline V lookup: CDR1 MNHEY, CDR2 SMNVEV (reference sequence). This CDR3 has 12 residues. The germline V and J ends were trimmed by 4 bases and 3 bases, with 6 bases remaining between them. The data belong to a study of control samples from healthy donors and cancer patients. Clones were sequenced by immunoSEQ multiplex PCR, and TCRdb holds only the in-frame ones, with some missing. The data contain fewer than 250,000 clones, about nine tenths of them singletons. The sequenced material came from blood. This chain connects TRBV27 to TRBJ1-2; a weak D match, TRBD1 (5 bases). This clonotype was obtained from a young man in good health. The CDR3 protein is CASSSRDYGYTF. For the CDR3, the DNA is TGTGCCAGCAGTTCCAGGGACTATGGCTACACCTTC.